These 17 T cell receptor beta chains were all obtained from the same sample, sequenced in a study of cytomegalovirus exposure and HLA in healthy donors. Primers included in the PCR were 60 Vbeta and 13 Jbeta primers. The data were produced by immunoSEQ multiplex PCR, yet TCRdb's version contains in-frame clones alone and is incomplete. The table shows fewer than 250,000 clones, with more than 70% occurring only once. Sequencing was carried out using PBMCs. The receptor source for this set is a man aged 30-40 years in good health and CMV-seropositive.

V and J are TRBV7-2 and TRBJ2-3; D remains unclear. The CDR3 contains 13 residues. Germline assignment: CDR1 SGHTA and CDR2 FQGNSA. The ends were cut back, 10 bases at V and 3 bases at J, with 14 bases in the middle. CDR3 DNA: TGTGCCACCACCCGCTACGGGACAGATACGCAGTATTTT. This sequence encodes CATTRYGTDTQYF.

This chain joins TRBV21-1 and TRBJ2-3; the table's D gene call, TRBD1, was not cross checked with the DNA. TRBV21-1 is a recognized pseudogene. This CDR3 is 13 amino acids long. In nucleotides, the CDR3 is TGTGCCAGCAGCAAAGTGAGGGGGGATACGCAGTATTTT. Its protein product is CASSKVRGDTQYF.

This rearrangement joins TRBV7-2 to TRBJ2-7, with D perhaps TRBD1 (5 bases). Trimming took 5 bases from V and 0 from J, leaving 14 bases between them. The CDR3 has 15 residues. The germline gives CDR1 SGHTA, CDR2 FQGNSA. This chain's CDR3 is CASSATARSSYEQYF. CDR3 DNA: TGTGCCAGCAGCGCGACAGCCCGAAGCTCCTACGAGCAGTACTTC.

CDR3: CSVVRGSNYGYTF. Here the CDR3 DNA reads TGCAGCGTTGTCCGGGGATCTAACTATGGCTACACCTTC. V and J are TRBV29-1 and TRBJ1-2; D is undetermined. Germline V lookup: CDR1 SQVTM, CDR2 ANQGSEA. This CDR3 is 13 amino acids long. The germline V and J ends were trimmed by 4 bases and 0 bases, with 9 bases remaining between them.

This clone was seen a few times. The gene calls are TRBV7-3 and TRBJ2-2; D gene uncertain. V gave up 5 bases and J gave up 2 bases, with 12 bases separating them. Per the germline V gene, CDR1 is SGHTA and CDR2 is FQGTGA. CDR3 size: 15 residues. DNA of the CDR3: TGTGCCAGCAGCCCTAGTCTGGCAAACACCGGGGAGCTGTTTTTT. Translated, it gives CASSPSLANTGELFF.

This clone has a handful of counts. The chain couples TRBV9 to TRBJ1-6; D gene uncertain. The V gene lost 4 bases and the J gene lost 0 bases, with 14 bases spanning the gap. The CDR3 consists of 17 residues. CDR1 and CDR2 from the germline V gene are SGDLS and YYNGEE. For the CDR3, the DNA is TGTGCCAGCAGCCCCCACTTCTCCCCCTCCTATAATTCACCCCTCCACTTT. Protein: CASSPHFSPSYNSPLHF.

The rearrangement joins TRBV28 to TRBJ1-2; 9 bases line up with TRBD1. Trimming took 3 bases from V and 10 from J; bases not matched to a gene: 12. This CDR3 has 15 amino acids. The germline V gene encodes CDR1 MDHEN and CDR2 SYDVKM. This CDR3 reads CASSFRSPGQGPYTF. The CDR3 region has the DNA TGTGCCAGCAGTTTCCGGAGTCCGGGACAGGGTCCCTACACCTTC.

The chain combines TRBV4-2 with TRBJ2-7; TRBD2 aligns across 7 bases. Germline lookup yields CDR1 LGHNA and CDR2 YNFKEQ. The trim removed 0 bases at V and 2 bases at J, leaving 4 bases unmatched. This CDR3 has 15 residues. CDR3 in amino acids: CASSQDLGLAYEQYF. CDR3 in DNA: TGTGCCAGCAGCCAAGATCTCGGACTAGCCTACGAGCAGTACTTC.

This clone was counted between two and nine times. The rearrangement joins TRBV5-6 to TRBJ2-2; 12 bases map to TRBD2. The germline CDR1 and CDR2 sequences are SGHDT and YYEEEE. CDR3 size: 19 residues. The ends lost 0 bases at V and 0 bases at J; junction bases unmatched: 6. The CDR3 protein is CASSLGITSGGTNTGELFF. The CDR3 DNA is TGTGCCAGCAGCTTGGGGATCACTAGCGGGGGGACGAACACCGGGGAGCTGTTTTTT.

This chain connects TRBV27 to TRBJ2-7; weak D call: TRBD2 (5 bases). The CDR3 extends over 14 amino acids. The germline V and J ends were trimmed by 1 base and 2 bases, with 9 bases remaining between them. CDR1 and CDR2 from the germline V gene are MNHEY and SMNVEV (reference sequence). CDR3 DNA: TGTGCCAGCAGTTTATATCCCGGGGCCTACGAGCAGTACTTC. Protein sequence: CASSLYPGAYEQYF.

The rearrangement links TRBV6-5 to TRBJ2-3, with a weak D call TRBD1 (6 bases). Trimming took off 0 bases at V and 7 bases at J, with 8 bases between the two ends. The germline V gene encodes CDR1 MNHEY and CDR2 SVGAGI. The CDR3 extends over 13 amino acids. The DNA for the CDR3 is TGTGCCAGCAGTTACTCCGGGACAAATACGCAGTATTTT. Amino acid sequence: CASSYSGTNTQYF.

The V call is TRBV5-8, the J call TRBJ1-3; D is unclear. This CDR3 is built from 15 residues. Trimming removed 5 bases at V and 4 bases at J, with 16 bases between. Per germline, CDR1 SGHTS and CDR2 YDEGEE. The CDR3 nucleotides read TGTGCCAGCAGATTTCCAGGAGGAGGGGGAAACACCATATATTTT. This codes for CASRFPGGGGNTIYF.

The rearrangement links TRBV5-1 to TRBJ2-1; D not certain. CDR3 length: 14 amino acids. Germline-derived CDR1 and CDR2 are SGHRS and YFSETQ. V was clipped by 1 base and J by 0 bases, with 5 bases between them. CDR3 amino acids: CASSLPNSYNEQFF. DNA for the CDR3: TGCGCCAGCAGCTTGCCTAACTCCTACAATGAGCAGTTCTTC.

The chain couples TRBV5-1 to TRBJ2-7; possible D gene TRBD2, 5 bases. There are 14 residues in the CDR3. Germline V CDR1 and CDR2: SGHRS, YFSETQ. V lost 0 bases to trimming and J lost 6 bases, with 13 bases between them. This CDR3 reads CASSLAGNGVEQYF. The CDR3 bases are TGCGCCAGCAGCTTGGCGGGGAATGGGGTCGAGCAGTACTTC. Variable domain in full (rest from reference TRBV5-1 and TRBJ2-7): KAGVTQTPRYLIKTRGQQVTLSCSPISGHRSVSWYQQTPGQGLQFLFEYFSETQRNKGNFPGRFSGRQFSNSRSEMNVSTLELGDSALYLCASSLAGNGVEQYFGPGTRLTVT.

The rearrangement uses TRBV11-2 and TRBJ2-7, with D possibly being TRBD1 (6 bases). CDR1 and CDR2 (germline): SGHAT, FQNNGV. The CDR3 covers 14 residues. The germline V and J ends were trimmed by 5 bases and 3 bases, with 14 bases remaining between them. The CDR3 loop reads CASSPGAPFYEQYF. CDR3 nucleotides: TGTGCCAGCAGCCCAGGGGCACCCTTCTACGAGCAGTACTTC.

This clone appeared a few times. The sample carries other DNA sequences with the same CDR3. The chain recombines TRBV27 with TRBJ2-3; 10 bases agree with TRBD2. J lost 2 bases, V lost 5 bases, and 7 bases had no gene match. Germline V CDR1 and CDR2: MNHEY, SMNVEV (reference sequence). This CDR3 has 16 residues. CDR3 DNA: TGTGCCAGCAGTCCACGACTAGCGGGCGTCACAGATACGCAGTATTTT. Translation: CASSPRLAGVTDTQYF.

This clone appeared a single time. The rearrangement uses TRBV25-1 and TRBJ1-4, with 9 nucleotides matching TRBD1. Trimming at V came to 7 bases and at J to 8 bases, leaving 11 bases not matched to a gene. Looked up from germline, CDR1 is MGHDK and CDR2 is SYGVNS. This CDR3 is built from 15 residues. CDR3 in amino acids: CASTRTSGTGEKLFF. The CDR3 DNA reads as TGTGCCAGCACCCGAACCTCCGGGACAGGGGAAAAACTGTTTTTT.